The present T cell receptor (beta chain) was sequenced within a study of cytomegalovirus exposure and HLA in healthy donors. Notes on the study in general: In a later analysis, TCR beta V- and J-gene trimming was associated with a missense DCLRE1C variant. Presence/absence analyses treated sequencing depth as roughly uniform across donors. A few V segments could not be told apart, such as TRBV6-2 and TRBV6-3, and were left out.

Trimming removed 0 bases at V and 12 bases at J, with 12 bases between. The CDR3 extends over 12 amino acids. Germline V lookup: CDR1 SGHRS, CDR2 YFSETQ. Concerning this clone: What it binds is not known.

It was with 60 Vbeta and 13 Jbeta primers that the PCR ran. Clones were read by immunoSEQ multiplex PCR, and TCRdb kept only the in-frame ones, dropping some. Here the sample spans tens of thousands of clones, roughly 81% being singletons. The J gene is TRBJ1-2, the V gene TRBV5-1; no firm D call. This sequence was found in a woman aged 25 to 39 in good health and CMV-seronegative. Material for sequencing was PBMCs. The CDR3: CASSLGGEDDTF. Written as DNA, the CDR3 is TGCGCCAGCAGCTTGGGTGGGGAGGACGACACCTTC.